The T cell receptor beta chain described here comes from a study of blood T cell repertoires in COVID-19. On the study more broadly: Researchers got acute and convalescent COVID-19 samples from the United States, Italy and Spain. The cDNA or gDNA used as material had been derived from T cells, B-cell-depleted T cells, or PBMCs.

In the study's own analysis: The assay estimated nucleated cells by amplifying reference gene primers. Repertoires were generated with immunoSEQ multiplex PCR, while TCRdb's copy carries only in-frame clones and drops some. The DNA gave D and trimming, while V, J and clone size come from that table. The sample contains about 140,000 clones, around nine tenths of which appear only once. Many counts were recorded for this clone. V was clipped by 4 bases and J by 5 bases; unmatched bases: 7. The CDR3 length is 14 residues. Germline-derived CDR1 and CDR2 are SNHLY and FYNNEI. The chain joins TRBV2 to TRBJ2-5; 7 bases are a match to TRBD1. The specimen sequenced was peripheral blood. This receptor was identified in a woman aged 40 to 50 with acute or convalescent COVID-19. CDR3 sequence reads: CASSVTGSYETQYF. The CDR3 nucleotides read TGTGCCAGCAGTGTGACAGGGTCCTACGAGACCCAGTACTTC.